Each of the 32 T cell receptor beta chains below was sequenced from the same sample in a study of cytomegalovirus exposure and HLA in healthy donors. With 60 Vbeta and 13 Jbeta primers, the PCR was carried out. Clones were sequenced by immunoSEQ multiplex PCR, and TCRdb holds only the in-frame ones, with some missing. This sample yields under 150,000 clones, of which around a tenth are seen a single time; over 1.5% belongs to the top ten. Sequencing used PBMCs. These receptors were obtained from a male donor in good health and CMV-seronegative.

The chain recombines TRBV27 with TRBJ2-5, with 12 bases matching TRBD2. The CDR3 runs to 17 residues. Looked up from germline, CDR1 is MNHEY and CDR2 is SMNVEV (reference sequence). The junction had 11 bases not matched to a gene; V was cut back by 4 bases and J by 5 bases. DNA of the CDR3: TGTGCCAGCAGTTCTTTCAGACTAGCGGGAGTTGGGGAGACCCAGTACTTC. It codes for CASSSFRLAGVGETQYF.

This clone was counted between two and nine times. The rearrangement uses TRBV28 and TRBJ1-5; perhaps TRBD1 as D (6 bases). This CDR3 contains 16 residues. Germline CDR1 MDHEN, CDR2 SYDVKM. Trimming shortened V by 6 bases and J by 1 base, and 16 bases separated the two germline ends. CDR3 amino acids: CASRSSGTRSNQPQHF. The CDR3 region has the DNA TGTGCCAGCAGGAGCTCCGGGACACGAAGCAATCAGCCCCAGCATTTT.

The J gene is TRBJ2-7, the V gene TRBV5-8; TRBD1 might be the D (5 bases). The CDR3 is made up of 13 amino acids. V was clipped by 2 bases and J by 4 bases, with 10 bases between them. Germline lookup yields CDR1 SGHTS and CDR2 YDEGEE. CDR3 nucleotides: TGTGCCAGCAGCTTAAAACAGGATTACGAGCAGTACTTC. Its translation is CASSLKQDYEQYF.

The rearrangement uses TRBV21-1 and TRBJ2-7; the table's D call of TRBD2 was not tested on the DNA. TRBV21-1 is designated a pseudogene. The CDR3 runs to 17 residues. The CDR3 sequence is CASSIPEEGPLNYEQYF. The DNA of the CDR3 is TGTGCCAGCAGCATCCCCGAGGAGGGTCCGTTAAACTACGAGCAGTACTTC.

This chain joins TRBV9 and TRBJ2-7; tentatively, D is TRBD1 (7 bases). The ends were cut back, 3 bases at V and 2 bases at J, with 15 bases in the middle. CDR3 length: 15 amino acids. Germline lookup yields CDR1 SGDLS and CDR2 YYNGEE. CDR3 bases: TGTGCCAGCAGCGAGGGGGGACAGTCCCCCTACGAGCAGTACTTC. This gives the protein CASSEGGQSPYEQYF.

DNA for the CDR3: TGTGCCAGCAGTTTCGTCTGGGGAGGAACTGAAGCTTTCTTT. Amino acid sequence: CASSFVWGGTEAFF. The gene calls are TRBV27 and TRBJ1-1, with D unresolved. The CDR3 is 14 residues long. Trimming removed 3 bases from V and 5 bases from J, with 13 bases in between. Germline CDR1 reads MNHEY; CDR2 reads SMNVEV (reference sequence).

This chain links TRBV7-9 with TRBJ2-5; TRBD2 might be the D (6 bases). The CDR3 totals 14 residues. Trimming removed 2 bases from V and 7 bases from J, with 14 bases in between. Germline V CDR1 and CDR2: SEHNR, FQNEAQ (reference sequence). The CDR3 loop reads CASSLSTGVGTQYF. Here the CDR3 DNA reads TGTGCCAGCAGCTTATCAACGGGGGTTGGGACCCAGTACTTC.

The sample holds a few counts of this clone. The V and J genes are TRBV4-2 and TRBJ1-1, with D maybe TRBD1 (5 bases). The length of the CDR3 is 15 residues. The germline gives CDR1 LGHNA, CDR2 YNFKEQ. Trimming took off 4 bases at V and 5 bases at J, with 17 bases between the two ends. Here the CDR3 reads CASSLTGGLGTEAFF. DNA for the CDR3: TGTGCCAGCAGCCTCACGGGGGGATTAGGGACTGAAGCTTTCTTT.

This clone was seen a few times. The V gene is TRBV19, the J gene TRBJ2-7, with D uncertain. The CDR3 spans 16 residues. Trimming cost V 1 base and J 0 bases, with 13 bases left between them. The V gene's germline CDR1 is LNHDA and CDR2 SQIVND (reference sequence). CDR3: CASSIVGETYSYEQYF. The CDR3, as DNA: TGTGCCAGTAGTATAGTTGGAGAAACGTACTCCTACGAGCAGTACTTC.

This chain uses TRBV6-5 with TRBJ1-2, with D uncertain. CDR3 length: 12 residues. Germline-derived CDR1 and CDR2 are MNHEY and SVGAGI. V was clipped by 5 bases and J by 2 bases, with 6 bases between them. The CDR3 loop reads CASSATNYGYTF. DNA for the CDR3: TGTGCCAGCAGTGCGACAAACTATGGCTACACCTTC.

This clone has only a few counts. The chain carries TRBV29-1 and TRBJ2-7, with D possibly being TRBD1 (6 bases). Deletions cut 6 bases from V and 5 bases from J, with 17 bases between. The CDR3 extends over 13 amino acids. Germline CDR1 and CDR2: SQVTM and ANQGSEA. This chain's CDR3 is CSVSRDKRNEQYF. DNA of the CDR3: TGCAGCGTCTCCCGGGACAAACGTAACGAGCAGTACTTC.

This clone was detected a few times. The chain recombines TRBV28 with TRBJ1-2; no firm D call. The CDR3 contains 13 residues. Trimming left V 5 bases short and J 8 bases short, with 15 bases between. CDR1 is MDHEN, CDR2 SYDVKM, per germline. This CDR3 reads CASSPLGRWGYTF. The CDR3 DNA reads as TGTGCCAGCAGTCCCCTGGGCCGGTGGGGCTACACCTTC.

The chain couples TRBV6-5 to TRBJ2-7; D may be TRBD1 (5 bases). The CDR3 loop spans 11 amino acids. The germline gives CDR1 MNHEY, CDR2 SVGAGI. Trimming removed 4 bases at V and 7 bases at J, with 8 bases between. In DNA form, the CDR3 reads TGTGCCAGCAGTTCCTACAGGGAGCAGTACTTC. Its translation is CASSSYREQYF.

The chain joins TRBV7-2 to TRBJ2-3; a weak D match, TRBD2 (6 bases). The CDR3 covers 15 residues. Trimming left V 5 bases short and J 10 bases short, with 22 bases between. Per the germline V gene, CDR1 is SGHTA and CDR2 is FQGNSA. CDR3 nucleotides: TGTGCCAGCAGCCCCCTTCCGGAGGGTGTAGTTGCGCAGTATTTT. Translation gives CASSPLPEGVVAQYF.

The gene calls are TRBV9 and TRBJ1-1; D not resolved. The CDR3 runs to 14 residues. Trimming took off 0 bases at V and 1 base at J, with 7 bases between the two ends. Germline V CDR1 and CDR2: SGDLS, YYNGEE. The CDR3 DNA sequence: TGTGCCAGCAGCGTAGGGGCCAGGAACACTGAAGCTTTCTTT. Translating gives CASSVGARNTEAFF.

This rearrangement joins TRBV10-1 to TRBJ2-1; TRBD2 matches 13 bases. This CDR3 comprises 19 residues. Trimming took 7 bases from V and 6 from J; bases not matched to a gene: 18. Germline CDR1 and CDR2: WNHNN and SYGVQD (reference sequence). This chain's CDR3 is CASTLRETSGGHSINEQFF. CDR3 coding DNA: TGCGCCAGCACTCTCCGGGAGACTAGCGGGGGGCATTCTATCAATGAGCAGTTCTTC.

This clone was seen a few times. The V and J genes are TRBV15 and TRBJ2-5, with 8 bases that match TRBD2. Trimming cost V 3 bases and J 4 bases; bases outside gene matches: 7. CDR1 is LNHNV and CDR2 is YYDKDF in the germline V gene (reference sequence). The CDR3 sequence is 15 residues long. The CDR3 loop reads CATSSVWAGGETQYF. The CDR3 DNA reads as TGTGCCACCAGCAGTGTCTGGGCGGGGGGAGAGACCCAGTACTTC.

The V and J genes are TRBV10-3 and TRBJ1-5; 8 nucleotides line up with TRBD1. The CDR3 is 14 amino acids. V gave up 4 bases and J gave up 6 bases; unmatched junction bases: 5. CDR1 ENHRY and CDR2 SYGVKD come from the germline V gene. The CDR3 protein is CAISVSGGSQPQHF. As DNA, the CDR3 is TGTGCCATCAGTGTATCAGGGGGCAGTCAGCCCCAGCATTTT.

CDR3 amino acids: CASSPPGSGTYNEQFF. The CDR3 DNA reads TGTGCCAGCTCACCACCGGGTAGCGGAACCTACAATGAGCAGTTCTTC. The chain carries TRBV18 and TRBJ2-1; D is possibly TRBD2 (6 bases). The germline CDR1 and CDR2 sequences are KGHSH and LQKENI. Trimming pared 0 bases from V and 2 bases from J, leaving 11 bases between. The CDR3 is 16 amino acids.

This clone was counted between two and nine times. The chain is built from TRBV5-4 and TRBJ1-1, with D possibly being TRBD1 (6 bases). Germline loops: CDR1 SGHNT, CDR2 YYREEE (reference sequence). Trimming removed 5 bases from V and 1 base from J, with 12 bases in between. The CDR3 is 14 residues long. In nucleotides, the CDR3 is TGTGCCAGCAGGTTGCAGGGGTCGAACACTGAAGCTTTCTTT. Translated: CASRLQGSNTEAFF.

In DNA form, the CDR3 reads TGCGCCAGCAGCTCCAACTATAGACAGGGCGGGTACGAGCAGTACTTC. This translates into CASSSNYRQGGYEQYF. The V call is TRBV5-1, the J call TRBJ2-7, with 7 bases matching TRBD1. With V trimmed by 3 bases and J by 4 bases, 13 bases remained unmatched. This CDR3 contains 16 residues. Germline V gives CDR1 SGHRS, CDR2 YFSETQ.

This clone appeared a few times. The J gene is TRBJ2-3, the V gene TRBV7-3; the D gene is possibly TRBD2 (5 bases). The CDR3 contains 15 residues. Deletions cut 4 bases from V and 4 bases from J, with 15 bases between. Germline V gene data show CDR1 as SGHTA and CDR2 as FQGTGA. Here the CDR3 DNA reads TGTGCCAGCAGCTCAGACCTAGCCGACGCAGATACGCAGTATTTT. It is translated as CASSSDLADADTQYF.

The sample holds a few counts of this clone. The chain employs TRBV9 and TRBJ1-1; possible D gene TRBD1, 6 bases. The CDR3 is 15 amino acids. V lost 4 bases to trimming and J lost 1 base, with 14 bases between them. Germline assignment: CDR1 SGDLS and CDR2 YYNGEE. CDR3: CASSPTGHANTEAFF. The CDR3 DNA is TGTGCCAGCAGCCCAACGGGACACGCGAACACTGAAGCTTTCTTT.

The chain joins TRBV28 to TRBJ2-3, with TRBD2 matching over 10 bases. This CDR3 has 17 residues. Germline V lookup: CDR1 MDHEN, CDR2 SYDVKM. The trim removed 9 bases at V and 1 base at J, leaving 13 bases unmatched. The CDR3 DNA follows: TGTGCCAGTAAGGCAGCGGGAGGGATGGGGGGCACAGATACGCAGTATTTT. It specifies CASKAAGGMGGTDTQYF.

This clone was seen a handful of times. CDR3: CASSGGTGPNYGYTF. CDR3 nucleotide sequence: TGCGCCAGCAGCGGGGGGACAGGGCCCAACTATGGCTACACCTTC. The V gene is TRBV5-1, the J gene TRBJ1-2, with 9 positions matching TRBD1. The CDR3 sequence is 15 residues long. With 4 bases clipped from V and 2 bases from J, the junction kept 6 bases outside the gene matches. Germline loops: CDR1 SGHRS, CDR2 YFSETQ.

Note on this clone: At one boundary the junction diverges from the germline segment, which might be a read error. The genes are TRBV4-3 and TRBJ2-1; D may be TRBD1 (5 bases). The germline V gene encodes CDR1 LGHNA and CDR2 YSLEER. The CDR3 runs 13 residues. The CDR3 DNA reads as TGCGCCAGAAGCCAAGGATCAGGGATGAAGCAGTTCTTC. Its protein is CARSQGSGMKQFF.

In its sample, this clone was seen a few times. V gene TRBV4-1 combines with J gene TRBJ2-7; 8 bases are shared with TRBD2. The trim removed 0 bases at V and 2 bases at J, leaving 12 bases unmatched. The length of the CDR3 is 18 residues. Germline V gene sequence: CDR1 MGHRA, CDR2 YSYEKL. CDR3 sequence: CASSQDLDGGASAYEQYF. The CDR3 region has the DNA TGCGCCAGCAGCCAAGATCTTGACGGGGGGGCTTCCGCCTACGAGCAGTACTTC.

This chain links TRBV5-1 with TRBJ2-5; tentative D call: TRBD2 (5 bases). There are 13 residues in the CDR3. With 4 bases removed from V and 2 bases from J, the gap between germline ends came to 9 bases. The germline CDR1 and CDR2 sequences are SGHRS and YFSETQ. The CDR3 reads CASSMWTQETQYF. The DNA of the CDR3 is TGCGCCAGCAGCATGTGGACTCAAGAGACCCAGTACTTC.

The rearrangement links TRBV19 to TRBJ1-1; D gene uncertain. The V end was cut by 3 bases, the J end by 4 bases, with 6 bases between. This CDR3 has 12 residues. CDR1 is LNHDA and CDR2 is SQIVND in the germline V gene (reference sequence). As DNA, the CDR3 is TGTGCCAGTAGTATGCGTGGCACTGAAGCTTTCTTT. Protein sequence: CASSMRGTEAFF.

Concerning this clone: This same CDR3 is encoded by further DNA sequences in the sample. This chain joins TRBV9 and TRBJ2-6; TRBD2 is a possible D gene (5 bases). CDR3 length equals 15 residues. V lost 4 bases and J 1 base, leaving 9 bases between the germline ends. From germline, CDR1 is SGDLS and CDR2 YYNGEE. The CDR3 DNA sequence: TGTGCCAGCAGCCCCCGGGGATCTGGGGCCAACGTCCTGACTTTC. Translating gives CASSPRGSGANVLTF.

This clone was seen only a few times. The V gene is TRBV7-8, the J gene TRBJ1-6; D uncertain. CDR3 length: 12 amino acids. Deletions cut 4 bases from V and 7 bases from J, with 5 bases between. CDR1 is SGHVS and CDR2 is FQNEAQ in the germline V gene. CDR3 region: CASSSPNSPLHF. For the CDR3, the DNA is TGTGCCAGCAGCTCCCCGAATTCACCCCTCCACTTT. Together with reference TRBV7-8 and TRBJ1-6, the CDR3 gives the full variable domain: GAGVSQSPRYKVAKRGQDVALRCDPISGHVSLFWYQQALGQGPEFLTYFQNEAQLDKSGLPSDRFFAERPEGSVSTLKIQRTQQEDSAVYLCASSSPNSPLHFGNGTRLTVT.

In this sample, this clone turned up a few times. The rearrangement uses TRBV6-1 and TRBJ2-7, with D hard to call. The CDR3 is 13 amino acids. The V gene's germline CDR1 is MNHNS and CDR2 SASEGT. V was shortened by 3 bases and J by 2 bases, with 8 bases between the two germline ends. CDR3: CASSDLAPYEQYF. The CDR3 DNA follows: TGTGCCAGCAGTGATCTCGCGCCCTACGAGCAGTACTTC.